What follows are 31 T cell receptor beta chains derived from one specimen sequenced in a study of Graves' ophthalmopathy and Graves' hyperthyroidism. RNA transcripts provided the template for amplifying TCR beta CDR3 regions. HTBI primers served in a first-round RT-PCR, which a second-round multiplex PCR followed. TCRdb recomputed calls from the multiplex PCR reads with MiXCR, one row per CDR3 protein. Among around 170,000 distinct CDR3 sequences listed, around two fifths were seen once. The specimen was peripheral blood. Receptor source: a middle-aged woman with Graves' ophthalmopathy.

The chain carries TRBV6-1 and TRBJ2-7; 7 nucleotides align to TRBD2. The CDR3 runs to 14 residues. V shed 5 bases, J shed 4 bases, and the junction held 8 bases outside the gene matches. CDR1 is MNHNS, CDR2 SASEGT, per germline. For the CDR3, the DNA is TGTGCCAGCAGTACCGGGCTAGCGGCATACGAGCAGTACTTC. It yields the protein CASSTGLAAYEQYF.

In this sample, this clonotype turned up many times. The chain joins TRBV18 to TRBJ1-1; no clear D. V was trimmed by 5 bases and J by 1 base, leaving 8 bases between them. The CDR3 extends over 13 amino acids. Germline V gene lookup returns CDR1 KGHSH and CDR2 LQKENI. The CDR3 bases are TGTGCCAGCTCAGAGGTCCGGAACACTGAAGCTTTCTTT. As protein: CASSEVRNTEAFF.

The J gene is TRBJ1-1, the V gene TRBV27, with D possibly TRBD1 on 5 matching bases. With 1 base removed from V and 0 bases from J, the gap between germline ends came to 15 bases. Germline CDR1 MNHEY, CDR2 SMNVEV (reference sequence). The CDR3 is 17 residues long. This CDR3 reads CASSLYRSGLMNTEAFF. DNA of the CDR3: TGTGCCAGCAGTTTATACAGGTCCGGACTTATGAACACTGAAGCTTTCTTT.

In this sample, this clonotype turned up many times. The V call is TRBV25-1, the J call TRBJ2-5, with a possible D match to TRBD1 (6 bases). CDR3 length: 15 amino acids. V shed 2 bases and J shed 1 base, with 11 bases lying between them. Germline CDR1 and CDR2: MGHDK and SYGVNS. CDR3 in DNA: TGTGCCAGCAGTGAACTCACAGGGTCCCAAGAGACCCAGTACTTC. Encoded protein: CASSELTGSQETQYF. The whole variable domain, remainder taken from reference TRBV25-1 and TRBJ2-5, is EADIYQTPRYLVIGTGKKITLECSQTMGHDKMYWYQQDPGMELHLIHYSYGVNSTEKGDLSSESTVSRIRTEHFPLTLESARPSHTSQYLCASSELTGSQETQYFGPGTRLLVL.

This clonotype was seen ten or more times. The CDR3 reads CASSYPSGTGGLEQYF. The CDR3, as DNA: TGTGCCAGCAGTTATCCCTCCGGGACAGGGGGCCTCGAGCAGTACTTC. V usage is TRBV6-5 and J usage is TRBJ2-7; 12 bases map to TRBD1. This CDR3 has 16 residues. The V segment lost 3 bases and the J segment 6 bases; nucleotides outside the gene matches: 9. Germline CDR1 MNHEY, CDR2 SVGAGI.

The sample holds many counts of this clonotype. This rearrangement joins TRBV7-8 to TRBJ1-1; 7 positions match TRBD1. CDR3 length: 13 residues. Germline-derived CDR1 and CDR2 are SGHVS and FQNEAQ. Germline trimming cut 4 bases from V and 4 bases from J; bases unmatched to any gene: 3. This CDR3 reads CASSSYRGTEAFF. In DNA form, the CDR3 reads TGTGCCAGCAGCTCCTACAGGGGCACTGAAGCTTTCTTT. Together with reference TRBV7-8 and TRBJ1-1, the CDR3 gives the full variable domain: GAGVSQSPRYKVAKRGQDVALRCDPISGHVSLFWYQQALGQGPEFLTYFQNEAQLDKSGLPSDRFFAERPEGSVSTLKIQRTQQEDSAVYLCASSSYRGTEAFFGQGTRLTVV.

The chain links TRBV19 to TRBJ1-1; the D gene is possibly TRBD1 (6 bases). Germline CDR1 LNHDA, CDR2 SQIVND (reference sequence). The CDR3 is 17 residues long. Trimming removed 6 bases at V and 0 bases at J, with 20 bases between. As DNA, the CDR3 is TGTGCCAGTAGCAAACTACAGGGAGCACCAATGAACACTGAAGCTTTCTTT. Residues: CASSKLQGAPMNTEAFF.

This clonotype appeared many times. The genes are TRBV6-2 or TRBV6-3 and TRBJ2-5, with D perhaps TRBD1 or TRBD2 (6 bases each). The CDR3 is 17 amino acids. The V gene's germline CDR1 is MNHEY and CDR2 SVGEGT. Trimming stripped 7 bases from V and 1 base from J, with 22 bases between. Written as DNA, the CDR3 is TGTGCCAGCAATTCAATGGCGGGACACGACCTCCAAGAGACCCAGTACTTC. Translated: CASNSMAGHDLQETQYF.

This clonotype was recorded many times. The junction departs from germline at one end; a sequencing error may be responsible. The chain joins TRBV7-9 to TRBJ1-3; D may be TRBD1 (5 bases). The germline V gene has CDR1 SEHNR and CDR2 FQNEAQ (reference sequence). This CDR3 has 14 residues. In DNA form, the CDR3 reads TGTGCCAGCAGCCCCGGGACTGCTGGAAGCACCATATATTTT. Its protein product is CASSPGTAGSTIYF.

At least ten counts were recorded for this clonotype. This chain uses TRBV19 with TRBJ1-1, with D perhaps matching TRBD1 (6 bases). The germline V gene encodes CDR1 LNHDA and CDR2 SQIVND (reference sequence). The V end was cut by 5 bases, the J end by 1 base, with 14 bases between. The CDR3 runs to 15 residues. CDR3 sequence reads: CASSPTGLENTEAFF. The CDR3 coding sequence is TGTGCCAGTAGTCCAACAGGGTTGGAGAACACTGAAGCTTTCTTT.

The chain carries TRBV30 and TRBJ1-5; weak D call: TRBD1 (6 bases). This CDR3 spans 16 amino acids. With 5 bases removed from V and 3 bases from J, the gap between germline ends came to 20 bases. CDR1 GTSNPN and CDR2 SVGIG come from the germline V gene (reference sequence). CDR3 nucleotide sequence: TGTGCCTGGGGATACCTTGGAGGGGGAAACAATCAGCCCCAGCATTTT. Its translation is CAWGYLGGGNNQPQHF.

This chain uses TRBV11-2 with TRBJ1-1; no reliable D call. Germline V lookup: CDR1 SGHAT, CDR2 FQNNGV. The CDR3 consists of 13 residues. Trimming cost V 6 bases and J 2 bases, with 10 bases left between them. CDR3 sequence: CASSPGHNTEAFF. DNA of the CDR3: TGTGCCAGCAGTCCAGGTCACAACACTGAAGCTTTCTTT. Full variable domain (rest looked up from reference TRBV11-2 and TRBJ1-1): EAGVAQSPRYKIIEKRQSVAFWCNPISGHATLYWYQQILGQGPKLLIQFQNNGVVDDSQLPKDRFSAERLKGVDSTLKIQPAKLEDSAVYLCASSPGHNTEAFFGQGTRLTVV.

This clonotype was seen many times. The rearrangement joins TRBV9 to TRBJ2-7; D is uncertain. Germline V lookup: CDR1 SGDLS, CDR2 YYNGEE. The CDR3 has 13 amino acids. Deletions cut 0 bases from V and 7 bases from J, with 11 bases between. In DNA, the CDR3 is TGTGCCAGCAGCGTAGACCCGGACGAGGAGCAGTACTTC. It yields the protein CASSVDPDEEQYF.

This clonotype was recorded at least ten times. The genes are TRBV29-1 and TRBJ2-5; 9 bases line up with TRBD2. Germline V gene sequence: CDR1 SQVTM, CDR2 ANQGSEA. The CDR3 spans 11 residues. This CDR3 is CSSGGQETQYF. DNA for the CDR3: TGCAGTAGCGGGGGTCAAGAGACCCAGTACTTC.

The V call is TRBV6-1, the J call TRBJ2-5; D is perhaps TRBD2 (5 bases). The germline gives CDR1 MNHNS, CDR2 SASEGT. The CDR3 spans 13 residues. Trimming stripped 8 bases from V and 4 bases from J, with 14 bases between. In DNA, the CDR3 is TGTGCCAGCTCCGGGGTTAGCAGAGAGACCCAGTACTTC. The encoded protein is CASSGVSRETQYF.

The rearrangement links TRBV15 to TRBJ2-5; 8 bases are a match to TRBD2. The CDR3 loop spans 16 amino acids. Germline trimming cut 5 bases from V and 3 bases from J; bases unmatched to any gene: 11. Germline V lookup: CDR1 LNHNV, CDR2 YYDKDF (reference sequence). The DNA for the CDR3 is TGTGCCACCAGCCACCCCGGGCTAGCGGGCGAAGAGACCCAGTACTTC. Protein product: CATSHPGLAGEETQYF.

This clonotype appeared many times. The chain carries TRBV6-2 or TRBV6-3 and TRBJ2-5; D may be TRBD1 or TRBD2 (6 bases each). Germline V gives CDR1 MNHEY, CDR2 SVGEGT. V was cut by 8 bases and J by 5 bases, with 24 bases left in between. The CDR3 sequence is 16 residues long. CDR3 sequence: CASSKRKDLGGETQYF. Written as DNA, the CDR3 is TGTGCCAGCTCAAAAAGGAAGGACTTAGGGGGGGAGACCCAGTACTTC.

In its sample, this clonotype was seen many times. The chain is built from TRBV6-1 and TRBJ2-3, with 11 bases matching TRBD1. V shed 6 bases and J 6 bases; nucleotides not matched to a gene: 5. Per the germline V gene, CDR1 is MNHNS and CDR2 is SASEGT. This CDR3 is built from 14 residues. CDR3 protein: CASRLRDRGDTQYF. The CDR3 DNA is TGTGCCAGCAGACTCCGGGACAGGGGGGATACGCAGTATTTT.

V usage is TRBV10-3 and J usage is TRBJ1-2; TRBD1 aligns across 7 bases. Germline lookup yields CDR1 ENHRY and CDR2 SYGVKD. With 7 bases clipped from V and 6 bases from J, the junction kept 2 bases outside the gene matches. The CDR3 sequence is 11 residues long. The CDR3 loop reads CAITQGDGYTF. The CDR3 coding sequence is TGTGCCATCACGCAGGGGGATGGCTACACCTTC.

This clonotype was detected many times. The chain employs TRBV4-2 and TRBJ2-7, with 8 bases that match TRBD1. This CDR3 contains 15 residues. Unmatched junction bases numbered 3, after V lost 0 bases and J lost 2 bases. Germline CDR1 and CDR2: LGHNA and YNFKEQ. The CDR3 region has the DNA TGTGCCAGCAGCCAAGATATGGACAGGGCCTACGAGCAGTACTTC. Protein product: CASSQDMDRAYEQYF.

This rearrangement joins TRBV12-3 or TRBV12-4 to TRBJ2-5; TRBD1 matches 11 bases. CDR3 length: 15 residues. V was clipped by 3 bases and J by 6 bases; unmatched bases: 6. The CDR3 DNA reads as TGTGCCAGCAGTTTGAGGACAGGGGGCGGAAAGACCCAGTACTTC. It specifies CASSLRTGGGKTQYF.

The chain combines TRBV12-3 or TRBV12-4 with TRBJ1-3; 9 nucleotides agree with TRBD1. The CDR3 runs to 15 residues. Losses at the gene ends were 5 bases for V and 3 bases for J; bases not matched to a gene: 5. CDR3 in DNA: TGTGCCAGCAGTCGTACAGGGGGCGGTGGAAACACCATATATTTT. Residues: CASSRTGGGGNTIYF.

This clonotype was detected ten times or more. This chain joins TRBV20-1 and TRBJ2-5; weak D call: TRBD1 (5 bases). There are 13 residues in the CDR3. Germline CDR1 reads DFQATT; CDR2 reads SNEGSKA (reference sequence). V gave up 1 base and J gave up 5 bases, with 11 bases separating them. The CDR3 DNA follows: TGCAGTGCTAGAGTATCAGGGCTTGAGACCCAGTACTTC. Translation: CSARVSGLETQYF.

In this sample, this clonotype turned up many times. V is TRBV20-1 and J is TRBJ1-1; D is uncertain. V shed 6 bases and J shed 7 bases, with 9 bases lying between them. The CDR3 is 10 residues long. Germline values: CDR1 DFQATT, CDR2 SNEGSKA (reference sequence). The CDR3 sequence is CSAPRVEAFF. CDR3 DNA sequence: TGCAGTGCCCCTCGGGTTGAAGCTTTCTTT.

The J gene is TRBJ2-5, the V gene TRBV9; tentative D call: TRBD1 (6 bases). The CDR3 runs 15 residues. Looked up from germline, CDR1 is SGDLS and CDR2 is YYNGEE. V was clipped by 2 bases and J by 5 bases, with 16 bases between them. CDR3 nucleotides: TGTGCCAGCAGCGTCGGGACACGGAGAGGGGAGACCCAGTACTTC. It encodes CASSVGTRRGETQYF.

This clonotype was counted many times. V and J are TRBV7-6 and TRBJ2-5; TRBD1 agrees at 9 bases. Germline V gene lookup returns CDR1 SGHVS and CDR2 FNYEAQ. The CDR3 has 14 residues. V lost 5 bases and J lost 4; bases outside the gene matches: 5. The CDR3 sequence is CASSKGTGIETQYF. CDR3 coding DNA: TGTGCCAGCAGCAAAGGGACAGGGATAGAGACCCAGTACTTC. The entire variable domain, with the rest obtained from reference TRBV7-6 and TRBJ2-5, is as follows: GAGVSQSPRYKVTKRGQDVALRCDPISGHVSLYWYRQALGQGPEFLTYFNYEAQQDKSGLPNDRFSAERPEGSISTLTIQRTEQRDSAMYRCASSKGTGIETQYFGPGTRLLVL.

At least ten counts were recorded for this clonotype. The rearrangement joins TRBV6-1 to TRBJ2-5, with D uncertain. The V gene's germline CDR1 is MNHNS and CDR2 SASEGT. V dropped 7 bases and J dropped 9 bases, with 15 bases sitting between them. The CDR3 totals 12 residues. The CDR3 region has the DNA TGTGCCAGCATGAAATCCGCCTGGTCCCAGTACTTC. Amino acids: CASMKSAWSQYF.

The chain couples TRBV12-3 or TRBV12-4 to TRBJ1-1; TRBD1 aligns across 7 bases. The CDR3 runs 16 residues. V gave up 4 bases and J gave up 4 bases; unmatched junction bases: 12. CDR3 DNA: TGTGCCAGCAGTTCTGAGGGGGGGACAGTCAGCACTGAAGCTTTCTTT. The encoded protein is CASSSEGGTVSTEAFF.

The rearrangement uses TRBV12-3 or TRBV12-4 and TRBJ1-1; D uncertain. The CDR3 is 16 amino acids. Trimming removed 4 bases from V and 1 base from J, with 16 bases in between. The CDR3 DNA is TGTGCCAGCAGTTCATCGCCCCCCCATCCGAACACTGAAGCTTTCTTT. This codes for CASSSSPPHPNTEAFF.

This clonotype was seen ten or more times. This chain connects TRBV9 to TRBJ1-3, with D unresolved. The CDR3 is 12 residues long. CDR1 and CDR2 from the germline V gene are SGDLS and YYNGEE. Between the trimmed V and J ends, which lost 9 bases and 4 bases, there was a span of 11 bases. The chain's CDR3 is CATPEVGNTIYF. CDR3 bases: TGTGCCACCCCCGAAGTAGGAAACACCATATATTTT.

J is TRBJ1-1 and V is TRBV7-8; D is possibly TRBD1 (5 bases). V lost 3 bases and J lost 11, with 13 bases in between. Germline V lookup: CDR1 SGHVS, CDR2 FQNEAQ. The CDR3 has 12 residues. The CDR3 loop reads CASSFSGSAAFF. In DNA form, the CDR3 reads TGTGCCAGCAGCTTCTCAGGGAGTGCCGCTTTCTTT. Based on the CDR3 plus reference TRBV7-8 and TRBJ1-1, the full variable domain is GAGVSQSPRYKVAKRGQDVALRCDPISGHVSLFWYQQALGQGPEFLTYFQNEAQLDKSGLPSDRFFAERPEGSVSTLKIQRTQQEDSAVYLCASSFSGSAAFFGQGTRLTVV.